The entry below gives a single T cell receptor beta chain sequence along with its context. Its antigen is not identified. The data derive from a study of cytomegalovirus exposure and HLA in healthy donors. Overall study results and limits: The study labeled more than 150 TCR beta chains cytomegalovirus-associated. Researchers reported that three CMV-associated chains were confirmed in vitro as CMV antigen-specific.

V was clipped by 2 bases and J by 10 bases, with 21 bases between them. Germline assignment: CDR1 SGHDN and CDR2 FVKESK. The CDR3 consists of 16 residues. Researchers ran the PCR with 60 Vbeta and 13 Jbeta primers. Libraries were prepared by immunoSEQ multiplex PCR; TCRdb keeps only in-frame clonotypes and omits some of them. The table includes over 150,000 clones, roughly 80% detected once. This clonotype was sampled from a woman between 45 and 60 years old in good health and CMV-seropositive. The gene calls are TRBV14 and TRBJ1-3; D is undetermined. The sequenced sample consisted of PBMCs. The CDR3 DNA follows: TGTGCCAGCAGCCAAAGGTCAGGTCGAGCGGTGACGACCATATATTTT. Translated: CASSQRSGRAVTTIYF. The full variable domain, rest sourced from reference TRBV14 and TRBJ1-3, is EAGVTQFPSHSVIEKGQTVTLRCDPISGHDNLYWYRRVMGKEIKFLLHFVKESKQDESGMPNNRFLAERTGGTYSTLKVQPAELEDSGVYFCASSQRSGRAVTTIYFGEGSWLTVV.